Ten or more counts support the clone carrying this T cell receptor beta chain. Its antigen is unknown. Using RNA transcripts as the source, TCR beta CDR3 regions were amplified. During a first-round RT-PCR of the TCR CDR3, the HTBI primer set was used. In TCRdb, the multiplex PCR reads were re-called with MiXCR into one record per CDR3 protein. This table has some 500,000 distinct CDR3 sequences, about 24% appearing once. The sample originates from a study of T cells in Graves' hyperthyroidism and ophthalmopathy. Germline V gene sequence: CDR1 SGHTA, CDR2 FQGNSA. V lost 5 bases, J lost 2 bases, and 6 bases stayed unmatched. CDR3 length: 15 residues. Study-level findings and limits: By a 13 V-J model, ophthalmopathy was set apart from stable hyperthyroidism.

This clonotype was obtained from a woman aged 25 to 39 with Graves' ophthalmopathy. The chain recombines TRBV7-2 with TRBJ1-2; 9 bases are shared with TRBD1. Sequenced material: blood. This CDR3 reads CASSQGQGKNYGYTF. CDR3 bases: TGTGCCAGCAGCCAAGGACAGGGGAAGAACTATGGCTACACCTTC.